Each of the 29 T cell receptor beta chains below was sequenced from the same sample in a study of cytomegalovirus exposure and HLA in healthy donors (dated by TCRdb to about 2017). Library prep was done by the immunoSEQ multiplex PCR assay. For the multiplex PCR, a mixture combining 60 forward primers for TCR Vbeta segments and 13 reverse primers for TCR Jbeta segments was used. TCRdb carries this immuneACCESS record with in-frame sequences only. Its versions omit some clonotypes, under half of them owing to an unresolved V gene in the studies checked, with the rest unexplained. For this sample the table gives about 170,000 clones, of which 70% to 90% were detected only once. Just over 2.5% of the sample rests with the top ten. The sample comprised PBMCs. The receptor set was obtained from a man aged 25 to 40 in good health and CMV-seropositive.

The rearrangement links TRBV7-2 to TRBJ2-2; 7 bases fit TRBD2. V lost 7 bases, J lost 8 bases, and 19 bases stayed unmatched. Germline V gene sequence: CDR1 SGHTA, CDR2 FQGNSA. The CDR3 sequence is 17 residues long. Here the CDR3 reads CASTRSPLAAESGELFF. Written as DNA, the CDR3 is TGTGCCAGCACCCGTTCCCCCCTAGCGGCTGAGTCAGGGGAGCTGTTTTTT. Filled out from reference TRBV7-2 and TRBJ2-2, the complete variable domain reads GAGVSQSPSNKVTEKGKDVELRCDPISGHTALYWYRQSLGQGLEFLIYFQGNSAPDKSGLPSDRFSAERTGGSVSTLTIQRTQQEDSAVYLCASTRSPLAAESGELFFGEGSRLTVL.

The sample holds a few counts of this clone. The chain recombines TRBV18 with TRBJ1-1; TRBD1 might be the D (6 bases). From germline, CDR1 is KGHSH and CDR2 LQKENI. The CDR3 runs to 13 residues. The ends were cut back, 6 bases at V and 5 bases at J, with 13 bases in the middle. Here the CDR3 reads CASSPGQITEAFF. The CDR3 DNA reads TGTGCCAGCTCTCCTGGACAGATTACTGAAGCTTTCTTT. Based on the CDR3 plus reference TRBV18 and TRBJ1-1, the full variable domain is NAGVMQNPRHLVRRRGQEARLRCSPMKGHSHVYWYRQLPEEGLKFMVYLQKENIIDESGMPKERFSAEFPKEGPSILRIQQVVRGDSAAYFCASSPGQITEAFFGQGTRLTVV.

The CDR3 sequence: CASMVGAGQPQHF. The CDR3 DNA is TGTGCCAGCATGGTGGGGGCCGGTCAGCCCCAGCATTTT. This chain joins TRBV2 and TRBJ1-5; tentatively, D is TRBD1 (6 bases). The ends were cut back, 7 bases at V and 6 bases at J, with 13 bases in the middle. The CDR3 spans 13 residues. Germline-derived CDR1 and CDR2 are SNHLY and FYNNEI.

The count of this clone is one. The rearrangement links TRBV7-9 to TRBJ2-5; the match to TRBD1 covers 9 bases. The CDR3 sequence is 16 residues long. Per the germline V gene, CDR1 is SEHNR and CDR2 is FQNEAQ (reference sequence). V lost 6 bases and J lost 3; bases outside the gene matches: 11. CDR3 protein: CASRRTGDTSKETQYF. The CDR3 DNA is TGTGCCAGCAGAAGGACAGGGGATACTAGTAAAGAGACCCAGTACTTC.

The chain uses TRBV4-1 and TRBJ2-3; D is unresolved. Germline CDR1 and CDR2: MGHRA and YSYEKL. CDR3 length: 13 residues. V was pared by 1 base and J by 1 base, with 3 bases between. CDR3 residues: CASSQVGTDTQYF. The CDR3, as DNA: TGCGCCAGCAGCCAAGTCGGCACAGATACGCAGTATTTT.

The rearrangement links TRBV19 to TRBJ2-3, with 9 bases that match TRBD1. The J segment lost 4 bases and the V segment lost 1 base, leaving 6 bases of the junction unmatched. This CDR3 has 16 amino acids. Germline V gives CDR1 LNHDA, CDR2 SQIVND (reference sequence). The CDR3 DNA reads as TGTGCCAGTAGTATAGCGACAGGGGGGTCTGCAGATACGCAGTATTTT. Translation: CASSIATGGSADTQYF.

The table lists this clone with a few counts. The V gene is TRBV12-5, the J gene TRBJ1-1; 7 bases line up with TRBD1. This CDR3 is built from 13 residues. Trimming took 6 bases from V and 0 from J; bases not matched to a gene: 1. Per the germline V gene, CDR1 is LGHNT and CDR2 is FRNRAP. The CDR3 here is CASGRGMNTEAFF. In DNA, the CDR3 is TGTGCTAGTGGCAGGGGGATGAACACTGAAGCTTTCTTT. Together with reference TRBV12-5 and TRBJ1-1, the CDR3 gives the full variable domain: DARVTQTPRHKVTEMGQEVTMRCQPILGHNTVFWYRQTMMQGLELLAYFRNRAPLDDSGMPKDRFSAEMPDATLATLKIQPSEPRDSAVYFCASGRGMNTEAFFGQGTRLTVV.

The chain uses TRBV19 and TRBJ2-3; no clear D gene. V was cut by 6 bases and J by 2 bases, with 3 bases left in between. Germline CDR1 is LNHDA and CDR2 is SQIVND (reference sequence). There are 11 residues in the CDR3. The CDR3 coding sequence is TGTGCCAGTAGCTTCACAGATACGCAGTATTTT. Translated: CASSFTDTQYF.

This chain connects TRBV2 to TRBJ1-1; 10 bases are a match to TRBD1. CDR1 is SNHLY, CDR2 FYNNEI, per germline. The V segment lost 6 bases and the J segment 1 base; nucleotides outside the gene matches: 8. The CDR3 covers 16 residues. This CDR3 is CASRRDRGPGNTEAFF. DNA of the CDR3: TGTGCCAGCAGAAGGGACAGGGGCCCTGGGAACACTGAAGCTTTCTTT. The complete variable domain, with remaining parts taken from reference TRBV2 and TRBJ1-1, reads EPEVTQTPSHQVTQMGQEVILRCVPISNHLYFYWYRQILGQKVEFLVSFYNNEISEKSEIFDDQFSVERPDGSNFTLKIRSTKLEDSAMYFCASRRDRGPGNTEAFFGQGTRLTVV.

This clone was counted a single time. This sequence joins TRBV9 and TRBJ2-2; D is unclear. V was cut by 2 bases and J by 0 bases, with 8 bases left in between. CDR3 length: 15 amino acids. Germline V gives CDR1 SGDLS, CDR2 YYNGEE. The CDR3 sequence: CASSVSGTNTGELFF. For the CDR3, the DNA is TGTGCCAGCAGCGTTTCAGGAACGAACACCGGGGAGCTGTTTTTT.

The chain carries TRBV5-4 and TRBJ2-5; D uncertain. The germline V and J ends were trimmed by 2 bases and 3 bases, with 8 bases remaining between them. Germline CDR1 and CDR2: SGHNT and YYREEE (reference sequence). The CDR3 runs 13 residues. CDR3: CASSLPVEETQYF. CDR3 nucleotides: TGTGCCAGCAGCTTACCAGTGGAAGAGACCCAGTACTTC.

The chain joins TRBV5-1 to TRBJ2-5; a weak D match, TRBD1 (6 bases). The V and J ends lost 2 bases and 4 bases respectively, with 15 bases between them. The CDR3 is 15 residues long. Germline loops: CDR1 SGHRS, CDR2 YFSETQ. The CDR3 sequence: CASSLNPGGPETQYF. Written as DNA, the CDR3 is TGCGCCAGCAGCTTAAATCCTGGGGGCCCAGAGACCCAGTACTTC. Full variable domain (outside the CDR3, taken from reference TRBV5-1 and TRBJ2-5): KAGVTQTPRYLIKTRGQQVTLSCSPISGHRSVSWYQQTPGQGLQFLFEYFSETQRNKGNFPGRFSGRQFSNSRSEMNVSTLELGDSALYLCASSLNPGGPETQYFGPGTRLLVL.

The chain recombines TRBV5-1 with TRBJ2-1; possible D gene TRBD2, 6 bases. V shed 1 base and J shed 7 bases, with 21 bases lying between them. In germline, CDR1 is SGHRS, CDR2 YFSETQ. The CDR3 length is 17 residues. DNA of the CDR3: TGCGCCAGCAGCTTGTCTTACTACGTTTCGCGGGGTAATGAGCAGTTCTTC. Its protein product is CASSLSYYVSRGNEQFF.

Only a few counts were recorded for this clone. The chain employs TRBV6-5 and TRBJ2-7, with D possibly TRBD1 on 6 matching bases. Germline lookup yields CDR1 MNHEY and CDR2 SVGAGI. Between the trimmed V and J ends, which lost 2 bases and 7 bases, there was a span of 12 bases. The CDR3 sequence is 13 residues long. CDR3 sequence: CASSYGTGMEQYF. In nucleotides, the CDR3 is TGTGCCAGCAGTTACGGAACAGGGATGGAGCAGTACTTC.

Concerning this clone: One end of the junction is discordant with germline, which a read error may explain. This CDR3 is also generated by other DNA sequences in the sample. The genes are TRBV10-3 and TRBJ2-1; D not resolved. The germline CDR1 and CDR2 sequences are ENHRY and SYGVKD. This CDR3 spans 15 amino acids. The CDR3 nucleotides read TGCGCCATCAGAACTCACCTGAGCTCCTACAATGAGCAGTTCTTC. Translating gives CAIRTHLSSYNEQFF.

This chain uses TRBV23-1 with TRBJ2-7, with TRBD2 matching over 8 bases. TRBV23-1 is sorted into the ORF group, with uncertain function. The CDR3 runs to 17 residues. Germline trimming cut 2 bases from V and 2 bases from J; bases unmatched to any gene: 11. CDR3 residues: CASSQSLREGGTYEQYF. In DNA form, the CDR3 reads TGCGCCAGCAGTCAAAGCCTCCGGGAGGGGGGTACCTACGAGCAGTACTTC.

A few counts support this clone. V and J are TRBV30 and TRBJ1-1, with D tentatively TRBD1 (6 bases). Trimming removed 3 bases from V and 5 bases from J, with 7 bases in between. Germline V CDR1 and CDR2: GTSNPN, SVGIG (reference sequence). CDR3 length: 11 residues. CDR3: CAWRRGTEAFF. CDR3 nucleotides: TGTGCCTGGAGAAGGGGGACTGAAGCTTTCTTT.

The chain recombines TRBV7-9 with TRBJ2-3; 12 bases align to TRBD2. This CDR3 has 15 amino acids. J gave up 7 bases and V 4 bases, and 6 bases lay outside the gene matches. CDR1 SEHNR and CDR2 FQNEAQ come from the germline V gene (reference sequence). CDR3 protein: CASSSTSGRIYTQYF. The CDR3 DNA is TGTGCCAGCAGCTCCACTAGCGGGAGGATCTATACGCAGTATTTT.

The chain joins TRBV27 to TRBJ2-1; 7 bases map to TRBD2. Germline V gene sequence: CDR1 MNHEY, CDR2 SMNVEV (reference sequence). The CDR3 runs to 14 residues. After removal of 5 bases from V and 10 bases from J, the junction contained 11 bases not matched to a gene. CDR3 coding DNA: TGTGCCAGCAGTCCCGGCCCGGCGGGAGAGGAGCAGTTCTTC. Its translation is CASSPGPAGEEQFF.

In its sample, this clone was seen once. The CDR3 protein is CASARGYNEQFF. CDR3 in DNA: TGTGCCAGTGCCCGGGGGTACAATGAGCAGTTCTTC. This chain joins TRBV7-2 and TRBJ2-1; D possibly corresponds to TRBD2 (6 bases). Germline lookup yields CDR1 SGHTA and CDR2 FQGNSA. The CDR3 sequence is 12 residues long. The germline V and J ends were trimmed by 9 bases and 4 bases, with 10 bases remaining between them.

This chain connects TRBV5-1 to TRBJ1-5, with TRBD1 identical over 7 bases. With 0 bases clipped from V and 1 base from J, the junction kept 1 base outside the gene matches. Germline V gene lookup returns CDR1 SGHRS and CDR2 YFSETQ. The CDR3 extends over 15 amino acids. The CDR3 DNA is TGCGCCAGCAGCTTGGGGGGACAGAGCAATCAGCCCCAGCATTTT. This codes for CASSLGGQSNQPQHF.

This clone has just a few counts. The chain links TRBV6-4 to TRBJ2-1, with 10 bases matching TRBD1. Trimming removed 6 bases from V and 6 bases from J; junction bases left unmatched: 8. The CDR3 extends over 15 amino acids. From germline, CDR1 is MRHNA and CDR2 SNTAGT. CDR3 protein: CASSPERTGGNEQFF. For the CDR3, the DNA is TGTGCCAGCAGCCCCGAGAGGACAGGGGGCAATGAGCAGTTCTTC.

Concerning this clone itself: At one boundary the junction diverges from the germline segment, which might be a read error. The V gene is TRBV7-9, the J gene TRBJ1-2; D gene ambiguous. This CDR3 is 15 amino acids long. Germline lookup yields CDR1 SEHNR and CDR2 FQNEAQ (reference sequence). The DNA of the CDR3 is TGTTCCAGCAGCCACGGGATCGTGGACCCGGAAGGCTACACCTTC. It is translated as CSSSHGIVDPEGYTF.

The J gene is TRBJ1-5, the V gene TRBV29-1; D remains ambiguous. Trimming removed 5 bases from V and 5 bases from J, with 13 bases in between. In germline, CDR1 is SQVTM, CDR2 ANQGSEA. The CDR3 sequence is 13 residues long. The CDR3 here is CSVRRGWDQPQHF. In DNA form, the CDR3 reads TGCAGCGTTCGGAGAGGATGGGATCAGCCCCAGCATTTT.

J is TRBJ2-1 and V is TRBV5-4; 12 bases align to TRBD2. CDR1 SGHNT and CDR2 YYREEE come from the germline V gene (reference sequence). V trimming: 4 bases; J trimming: 9 bases; junction bases outside the gene matches: 8. The CDR3 extends over 15 amino acids. The CDR3 here is CASSVQTSGRSEQFF. In DNA, the CDR3 is TGTGCCAGCAGCGTCCAGACTAGCGGGAGAAGTGAGCAGTTCTTC.

The chain carries TRBV13 and TRBJ1-2; 7 bases map to TRBD1. Trimming at V came to 1 base and at J to 5 bases, leaving 7 bases not matched to a gene. The length of the CDR3 is 15 residues. Germline V lookup: CDR1 PRHDT, CDR2 FYEKMQ (reference sequence). As DNA, the CDR3 is TGTGCCAGCAGCTTAGACAGGGGACTGAGGTATGGCTACACCTTC. Translating it yields CASSLDRGLRYGYTF. The complete variable domain, with remaining parts taken from reference TRBV13 and TRBJ1-2, reads AAGVIQSPRHLIKEKRETATLKCYPIPRHDTVYWYQQGPGQDPQFLISFYEKMQSDKGSIPDRFSAQQFSDYHSELNMSSLELGDSALYFCASSLDRGLRYGYTFGSGTRLTVV.

The rearrangement uses TRBV6-6 and TRBJ1-4; TRBD1 aligns across 8 bases. In germline, CDR1 is MNHNY, CDR2 SVGAGI (reference sequence). CDR3 length: 16 residues. Unmatched junction bases numbered 4, after V lost 4 bases and J lost 0 bases. The DNA for the CDR3 is TGTGCCAGCAGTTCTCAGGGGGCTGCAACTAATGAAAAACTGTTTTTT. Translated, it gives CASSSQGAATNEKLFF.

This clone occurred once. V and J are TRBV21-1 and TRBJ1-4; TRBD1 is taken as the D call from the table, unchecked against the DNA. TRBV21-1 is flagged as a pseudogene. The CDR3 has 17 amino acids. CDR3 sequence (DNA): TGTGCCAGCAGCAAAGTGGGCCCAATCGCAACTAATGAAAAACTGTTTTTT. It codes for CASSKVGPIATNEKLFF.

V and J are TRBV19 and TRBJ1-6; D possibly corresponds to TRBD1 (6 bases). The CDR3 has 13 amino acids. V was pared by 7 bases and J by 8 bases, with 12 bases between. Germline-derived CDR1 and CDR2 are LNHDA and SQIVND (reference sequence). The CDR3 loop is CASTPDSYSPLHF. For the CDR3, the DNA is TGTGCCAGTACCCCGGACAGTTATTCACCCCTCCACTTT.